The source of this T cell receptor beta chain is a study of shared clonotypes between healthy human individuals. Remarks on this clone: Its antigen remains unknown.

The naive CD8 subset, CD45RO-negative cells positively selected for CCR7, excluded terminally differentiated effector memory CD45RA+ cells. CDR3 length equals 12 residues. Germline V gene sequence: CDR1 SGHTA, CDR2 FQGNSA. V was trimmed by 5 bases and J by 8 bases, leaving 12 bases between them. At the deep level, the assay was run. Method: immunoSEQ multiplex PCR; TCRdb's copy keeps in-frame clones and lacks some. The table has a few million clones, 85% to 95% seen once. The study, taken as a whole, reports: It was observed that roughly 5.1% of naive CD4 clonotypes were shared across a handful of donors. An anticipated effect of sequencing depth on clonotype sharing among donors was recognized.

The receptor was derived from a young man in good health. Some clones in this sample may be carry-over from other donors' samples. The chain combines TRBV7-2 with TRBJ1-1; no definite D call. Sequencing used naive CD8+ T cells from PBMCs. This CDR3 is CASSPAASEAFF. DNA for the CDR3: TGTGCCAGCAGCCCCGCCGCTTCCGAAGCTTTCTTT. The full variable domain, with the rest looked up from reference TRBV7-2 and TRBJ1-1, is GAGVSQSPSNKVTEKGKDVELRCDPISGHTALYWYRQSLGQGLEFLIYFQGNSAPDKSGLPSDRFSAERTGGSVSTLTIQRTQQEDSAVYLCASSPAASEAFFGQGTRLTVV.